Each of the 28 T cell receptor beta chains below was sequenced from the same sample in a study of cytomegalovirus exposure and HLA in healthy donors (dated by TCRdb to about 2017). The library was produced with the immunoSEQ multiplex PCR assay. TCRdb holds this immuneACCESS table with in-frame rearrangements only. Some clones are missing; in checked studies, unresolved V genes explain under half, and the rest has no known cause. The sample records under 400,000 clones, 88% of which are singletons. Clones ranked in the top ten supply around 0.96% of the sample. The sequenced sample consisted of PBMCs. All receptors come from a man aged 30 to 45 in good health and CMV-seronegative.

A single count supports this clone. CDR3 protein: CASSATGHYEQYF. CDR3 nucleotide sequence: TGTGCCAGCAGCGCTACCGGTCACTACGAGCAGTACTTC. The chain uses TRBV9 and TRBJ2-7, with D unresolved. The germline V gene encodes CDR1 SGDLS and CDR2 YYNGEE. Trimming stripped 3 bases from V and 3 bases from J, with 10 bases between. The CDR3 spans 13 residues.

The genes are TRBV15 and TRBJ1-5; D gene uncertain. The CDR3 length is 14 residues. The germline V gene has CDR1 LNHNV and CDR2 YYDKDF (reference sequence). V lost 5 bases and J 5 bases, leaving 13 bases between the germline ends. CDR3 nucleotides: TGTGCCACCAGCCTGTCGGGTCCCCATCAGCCCCAGCATTTT. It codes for CATSLSGPHQPQHF.

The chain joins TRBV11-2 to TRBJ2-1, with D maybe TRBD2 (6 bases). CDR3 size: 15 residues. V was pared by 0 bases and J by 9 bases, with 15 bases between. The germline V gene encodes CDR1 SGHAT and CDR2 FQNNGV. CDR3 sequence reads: CASSLDAGLVGEQFF. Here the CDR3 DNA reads TGTGCCAGCAGCTTAGATGCGGGGCTGGTAGGTGAGCAGTTCTTC.

CDR3 DNA: TGCGCCAGCTGGACTAGCGGGGGGGCCGTCTCCTACAATGAGCAGTTCTTC. Amino acids: CASWTSGGAVSYNEQFF. The chain is built from TRBV5-1 and TRBJ2-1; 15 nucleotides line up with TRBD2. The CDR3 spans 17 residues. Germline values: CDR1 SGHRS, CDR2 YFSETQ. V shed 7 bases and J 0 bases; nucleotides not matched to a gene: 5.

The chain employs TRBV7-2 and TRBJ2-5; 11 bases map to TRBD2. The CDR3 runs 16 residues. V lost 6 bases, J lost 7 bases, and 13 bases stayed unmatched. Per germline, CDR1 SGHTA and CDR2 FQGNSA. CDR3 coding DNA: TGTGCCAGCAGTCGGGACTCTAGCGGGGGGTCGGGGACCCAGTACTTC. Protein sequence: CASSRDSSGGSGTQYF.

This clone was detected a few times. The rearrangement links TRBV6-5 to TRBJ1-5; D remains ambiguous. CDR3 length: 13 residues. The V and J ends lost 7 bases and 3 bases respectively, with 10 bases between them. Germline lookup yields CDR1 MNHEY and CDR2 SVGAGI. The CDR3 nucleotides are TGTGCCAGCACCATCGGGTACAATCAGCCCCAGCATTTT. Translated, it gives CASTIGYNQPQHF.

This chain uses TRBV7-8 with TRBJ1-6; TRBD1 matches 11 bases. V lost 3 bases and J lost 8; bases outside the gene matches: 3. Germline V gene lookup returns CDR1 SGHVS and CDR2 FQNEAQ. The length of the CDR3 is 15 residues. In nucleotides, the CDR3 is TGTGCCAGCAGCTTGCGGACAGGGGGCGATTCACCCCTCCACTTT. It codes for CASSLRTGGDSPLHF.

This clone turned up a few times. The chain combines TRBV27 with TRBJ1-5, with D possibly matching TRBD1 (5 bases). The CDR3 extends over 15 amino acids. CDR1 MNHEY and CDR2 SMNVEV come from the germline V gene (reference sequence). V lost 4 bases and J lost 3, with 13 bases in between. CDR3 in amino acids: CASSSRGIINQPQHF. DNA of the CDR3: TGTGCCAGCAGTTCACGGGGGATAATCAATCAGCCCCAGCATTTT.

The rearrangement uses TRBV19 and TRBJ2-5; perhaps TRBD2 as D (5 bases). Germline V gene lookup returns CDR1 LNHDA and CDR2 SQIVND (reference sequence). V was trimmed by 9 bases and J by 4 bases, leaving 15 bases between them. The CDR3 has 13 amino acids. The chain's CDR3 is CASRASGGETQYF. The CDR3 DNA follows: TGTGCCAGCAGAGCCTCAGGAGGAGAGACCCAGTACTTC.

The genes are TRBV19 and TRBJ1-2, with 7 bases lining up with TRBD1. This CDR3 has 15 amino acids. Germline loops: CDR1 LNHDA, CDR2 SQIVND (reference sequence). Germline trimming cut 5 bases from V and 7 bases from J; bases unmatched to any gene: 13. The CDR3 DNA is TGTGCCAGTAGTTTCACTCTGACAGGGCGCGGTGGCTACACCTTC. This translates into CASSFTLTGRGGYTF.

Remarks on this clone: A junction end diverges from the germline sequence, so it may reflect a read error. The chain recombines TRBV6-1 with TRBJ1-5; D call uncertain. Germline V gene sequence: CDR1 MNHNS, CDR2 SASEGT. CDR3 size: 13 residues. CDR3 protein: CATSRADFQPQHF. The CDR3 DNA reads TGTGCCACCAGTAGGGCGGACTTTCAGCCCCAGCATTTT.

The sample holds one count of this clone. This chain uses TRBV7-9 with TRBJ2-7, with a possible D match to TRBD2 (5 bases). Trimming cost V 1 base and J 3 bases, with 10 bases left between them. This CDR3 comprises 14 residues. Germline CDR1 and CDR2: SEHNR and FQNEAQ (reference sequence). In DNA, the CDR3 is TGTGCCAGCAGCTTAGTTGCTAGCAGCTACGAGCAGTACTTC. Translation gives CASSLVASSYEQYF.

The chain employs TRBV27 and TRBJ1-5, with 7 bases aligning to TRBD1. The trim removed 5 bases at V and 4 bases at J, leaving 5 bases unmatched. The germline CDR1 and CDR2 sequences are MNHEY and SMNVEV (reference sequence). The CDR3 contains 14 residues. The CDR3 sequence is CASSLGGPNQPQHF. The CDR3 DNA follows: TGTGCCAGCAGTCTAGGGGGCCCTAATCAGCCCCAGCATTTT.

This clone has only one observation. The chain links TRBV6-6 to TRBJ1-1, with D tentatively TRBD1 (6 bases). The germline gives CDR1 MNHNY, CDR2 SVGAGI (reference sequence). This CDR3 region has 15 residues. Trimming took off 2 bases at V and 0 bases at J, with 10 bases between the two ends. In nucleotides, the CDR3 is TGTGCCAGCAGTTACGGCGGGGGGCTGAACACTGAAGCTTTCTTT. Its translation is CASSYGGGLNTEAFF.

The chain's CDR3 is CASSLGHLYEQYF. CDR3 nucleotide sequence: TGTGCCAGCAGCTTAGGACACCTCTACGAGCAGTACTTC. V gene TRBV7-9 combines with J gene TRBJ2-7; no definite D call. With 1 base removed from V and 3 bases from J, the gap between germline ends came to 7 bases. The CDR3 is 13 residues long. Germline lookup yields CDR1 SEHNR and CDR2 FQNEAQ (reference sequence).

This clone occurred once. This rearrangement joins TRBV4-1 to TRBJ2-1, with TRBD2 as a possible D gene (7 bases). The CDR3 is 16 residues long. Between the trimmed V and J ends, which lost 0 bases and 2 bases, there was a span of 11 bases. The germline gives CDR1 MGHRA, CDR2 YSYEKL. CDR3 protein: CASSQEGGAPYNEQFF. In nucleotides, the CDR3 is TGCGCCAGCAGCCAAGAAGGGGGGGCCCCCTACAATGAGCAGTTCTTC.

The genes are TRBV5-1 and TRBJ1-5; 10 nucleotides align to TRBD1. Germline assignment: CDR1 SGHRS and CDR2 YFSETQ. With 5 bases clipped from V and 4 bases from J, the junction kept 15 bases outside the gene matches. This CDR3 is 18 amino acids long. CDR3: CASRSLSGRTGGNQPQHF. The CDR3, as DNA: TGCGCCAGCAGATCTCTCTCGGGAAGGACAGGGGGGAATCAGCCCCAGCATTTT.

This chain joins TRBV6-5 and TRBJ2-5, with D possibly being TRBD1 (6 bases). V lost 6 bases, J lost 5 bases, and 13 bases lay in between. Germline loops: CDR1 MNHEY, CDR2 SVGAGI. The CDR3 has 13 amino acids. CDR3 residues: CASSNRVSETQYF. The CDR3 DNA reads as TGTGCCAGCAGCAACAGGGTTTCCGAGACCCAGTACTTC.

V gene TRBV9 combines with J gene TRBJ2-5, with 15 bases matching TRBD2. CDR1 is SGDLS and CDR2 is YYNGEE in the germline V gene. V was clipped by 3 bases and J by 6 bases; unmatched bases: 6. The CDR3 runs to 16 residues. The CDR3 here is CASSAPGLAGGQTQYF. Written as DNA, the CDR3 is TGTGCCAGCAGCGCCCCGGGACTAGCGGGGGGACAGACCCAGTACTTC.

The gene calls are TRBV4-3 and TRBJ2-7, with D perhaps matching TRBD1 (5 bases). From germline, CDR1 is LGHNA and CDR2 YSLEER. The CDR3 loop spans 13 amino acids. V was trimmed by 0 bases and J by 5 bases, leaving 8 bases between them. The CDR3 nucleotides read TGCGCCAGCAGCCAAGATATCAGGGACGAGCAGTACTTC. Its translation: CASSQDIRDEQYF.

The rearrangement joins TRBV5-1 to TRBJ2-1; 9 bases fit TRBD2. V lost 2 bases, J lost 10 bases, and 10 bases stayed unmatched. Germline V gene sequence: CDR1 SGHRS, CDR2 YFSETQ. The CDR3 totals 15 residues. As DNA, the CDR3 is TGCGCCAGCAGCTTAGTGGCGGGGGGGCCCGGGGAGCAGTTCTTC. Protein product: CASSLVAGGPGEQFF.

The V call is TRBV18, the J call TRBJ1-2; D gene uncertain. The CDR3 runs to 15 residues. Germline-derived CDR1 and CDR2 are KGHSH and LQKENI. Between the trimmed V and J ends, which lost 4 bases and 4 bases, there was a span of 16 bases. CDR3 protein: CASSLTRDETYGYTF. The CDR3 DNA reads TGTGCCAGCTCACTTACCCGGGATGAGACCTATGGCTACACCTTC.

The CDR3 loop is CASSDGQGAADTQYF. For the CDR3, the DNA is TGTGCCAGCAGCGACGGACAGGGGGCGGCAGATACGCAGTATTTT. V gene TRBV11-3 combines with J gene TRBJ2-3, with 11 bases identical to TRBD1. This CDR3 has 15 amino acids. Germline loops: CDR1 SGHNT, CDR2 YENEEA. The V segment lost 5 bases and the J segment 4 bases; nucleotides outside the gene matches: 5.

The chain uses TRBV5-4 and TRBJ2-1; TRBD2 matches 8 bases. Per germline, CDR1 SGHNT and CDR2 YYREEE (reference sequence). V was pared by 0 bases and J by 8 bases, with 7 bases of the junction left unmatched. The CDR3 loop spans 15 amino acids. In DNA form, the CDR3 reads TGTGCCAGCAGCTTGGAGTTAGCGGGGAATTATGAGCAGTTCTTC. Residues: CASSLELAGNYEQFF. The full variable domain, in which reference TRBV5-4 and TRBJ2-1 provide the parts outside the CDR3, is ETGVTQSPTHLIKTRGQQVTLRCSSQSGHNTVSWYQQALGQGPQFIFQYYREEENGRGNFPPRFSGLQFPNYSSELNVNALELDDSALYLCASSLELAGNYEQFFGPGTRLTVL.

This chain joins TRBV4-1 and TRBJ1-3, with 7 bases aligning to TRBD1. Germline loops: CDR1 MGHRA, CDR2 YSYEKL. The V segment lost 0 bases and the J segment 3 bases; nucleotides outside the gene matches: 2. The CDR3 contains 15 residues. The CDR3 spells CASSQERGLGNTIYF. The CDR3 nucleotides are TGCGCCAGCAGCCAAGAGAGGGGGCTTGGAAACACCATATATTTT.

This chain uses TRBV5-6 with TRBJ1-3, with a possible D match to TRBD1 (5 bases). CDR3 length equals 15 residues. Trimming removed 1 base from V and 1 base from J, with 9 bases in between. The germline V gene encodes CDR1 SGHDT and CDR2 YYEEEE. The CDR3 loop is CASSLLAGSGNTIYF. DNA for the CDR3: TGTGCCAGCAGCTTGCTGGCAGGGTCTGGAAACACCATATATTTT. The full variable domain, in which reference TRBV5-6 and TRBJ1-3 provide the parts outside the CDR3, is DAGVTQSPTHLIKTRGQQVTLRCSPKSGHDTVSWYQQALGQGPQFIFQYYEEEERQRGNFPDRFSGHQFPNYSSELNVNALLLGDSALYLCASSLLAGSGNTIYFGEGSWLTVV.

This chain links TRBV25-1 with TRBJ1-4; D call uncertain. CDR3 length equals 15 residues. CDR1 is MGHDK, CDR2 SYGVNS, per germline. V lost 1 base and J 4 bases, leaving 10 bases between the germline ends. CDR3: CASSEWQALNEKLFF. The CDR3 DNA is TGTGCCAGCAGTGAATGGCAGGCACTTAATGAAAAACTGTTTTTT.

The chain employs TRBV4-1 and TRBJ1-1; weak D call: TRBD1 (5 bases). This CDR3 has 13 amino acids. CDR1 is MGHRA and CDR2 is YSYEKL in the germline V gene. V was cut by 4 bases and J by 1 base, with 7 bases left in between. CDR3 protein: CASSRTGNTEAFF. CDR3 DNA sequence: TGCGCCAGCAGCCGCACAGGGAACACTGAAGCTTTCTTT.